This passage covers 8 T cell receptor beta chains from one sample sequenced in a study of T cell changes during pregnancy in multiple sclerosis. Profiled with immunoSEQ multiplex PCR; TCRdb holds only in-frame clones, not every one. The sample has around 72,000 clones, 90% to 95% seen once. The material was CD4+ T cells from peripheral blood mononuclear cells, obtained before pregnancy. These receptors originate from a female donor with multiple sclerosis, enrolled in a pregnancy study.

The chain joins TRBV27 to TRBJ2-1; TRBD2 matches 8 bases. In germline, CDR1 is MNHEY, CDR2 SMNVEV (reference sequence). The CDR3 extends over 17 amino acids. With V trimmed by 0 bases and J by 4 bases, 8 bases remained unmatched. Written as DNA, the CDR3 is TGTGCCAGCAGTTTATCGGGCGGGAGGCCGAATTACAATGAGCAGTTCTTC. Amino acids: CASSLSGGRPNYNEQFF.

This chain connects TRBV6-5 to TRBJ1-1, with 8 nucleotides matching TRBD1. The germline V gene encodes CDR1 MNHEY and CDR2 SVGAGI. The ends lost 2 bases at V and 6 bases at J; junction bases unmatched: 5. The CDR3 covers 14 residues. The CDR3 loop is CASSYQGAVSEAFF. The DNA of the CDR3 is TGTGCCAGCAGTTACCAGGGGGCGGTCTCTGAAGCTTTCTTT.

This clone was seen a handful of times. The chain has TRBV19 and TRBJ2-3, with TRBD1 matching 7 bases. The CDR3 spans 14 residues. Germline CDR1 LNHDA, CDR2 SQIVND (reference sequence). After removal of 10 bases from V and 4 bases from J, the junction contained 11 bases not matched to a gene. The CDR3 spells CATQKGAVSDTQYF. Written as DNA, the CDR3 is TGTGCCACCCAGAAGGGGGCGGTTTCAGATACGCAGTATTTT.

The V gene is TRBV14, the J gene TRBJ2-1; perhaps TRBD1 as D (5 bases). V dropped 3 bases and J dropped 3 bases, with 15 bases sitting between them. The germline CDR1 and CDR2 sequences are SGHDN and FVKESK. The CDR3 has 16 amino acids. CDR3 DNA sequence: TGTGCCAGCAGCCACTGGGCGGTGGGGCACTACAATGAGCAGTTCTTC. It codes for CASSHWAVGHYNEQFF.

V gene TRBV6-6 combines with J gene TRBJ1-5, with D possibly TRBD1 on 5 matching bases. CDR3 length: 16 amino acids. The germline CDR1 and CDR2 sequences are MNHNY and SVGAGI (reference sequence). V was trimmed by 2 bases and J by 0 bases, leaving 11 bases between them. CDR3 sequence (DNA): TGTGCCAGCAGTTACCAACGACAGTCTAGCAATCAGCCCCAGCATTTT. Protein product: CASSYQRQSSNQPQHF.

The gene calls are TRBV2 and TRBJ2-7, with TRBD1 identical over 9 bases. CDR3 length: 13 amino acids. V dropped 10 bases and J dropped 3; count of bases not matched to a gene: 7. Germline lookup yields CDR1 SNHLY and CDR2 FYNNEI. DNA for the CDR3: TGTGCCAACAAACGGGACAGGGACTACGAGCAGTACTTC. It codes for CANKRDRDYEQYF. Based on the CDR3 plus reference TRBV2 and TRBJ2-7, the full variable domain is EPEVTQTPSHQVTQMGQEVILRCVPISNHLYFYWYRQILGQKVEFLVSFYNNEISEKSEIFDDQFSVERPDGSNFTLKIRSTKLEDSAMYFCANKRDRDYEQYFGPGTRLTVT.

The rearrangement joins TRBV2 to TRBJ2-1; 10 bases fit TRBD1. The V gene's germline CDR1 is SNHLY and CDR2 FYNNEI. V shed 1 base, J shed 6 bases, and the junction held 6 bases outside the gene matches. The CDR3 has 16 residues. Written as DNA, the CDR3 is TGTGCCAGCAGTGAAGTCGGGACAGGGGTAGCCAATGAGCAGTTCTTC. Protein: CASSEVGTGVANEQFF.

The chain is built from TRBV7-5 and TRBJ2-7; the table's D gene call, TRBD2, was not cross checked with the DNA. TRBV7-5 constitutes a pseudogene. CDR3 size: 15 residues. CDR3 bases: TGTGCCAGAAGCTTAGCGCGACGGAGCTCCTACGAGCAGTACTTC. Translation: CARSLARRSSYEQYF.